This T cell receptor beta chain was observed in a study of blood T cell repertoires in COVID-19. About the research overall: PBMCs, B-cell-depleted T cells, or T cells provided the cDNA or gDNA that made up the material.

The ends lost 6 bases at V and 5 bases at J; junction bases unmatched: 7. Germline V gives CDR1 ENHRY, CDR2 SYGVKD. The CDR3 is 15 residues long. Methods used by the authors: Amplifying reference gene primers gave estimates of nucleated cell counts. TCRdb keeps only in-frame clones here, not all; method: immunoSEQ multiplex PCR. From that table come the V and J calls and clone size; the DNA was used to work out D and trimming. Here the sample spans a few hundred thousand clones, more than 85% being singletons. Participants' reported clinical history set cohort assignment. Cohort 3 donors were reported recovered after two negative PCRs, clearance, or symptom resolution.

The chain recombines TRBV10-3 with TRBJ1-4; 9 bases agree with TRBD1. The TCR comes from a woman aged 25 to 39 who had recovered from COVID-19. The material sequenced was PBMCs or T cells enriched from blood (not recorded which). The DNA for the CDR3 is TGTGCCATCAGCGCCGGGACAGGGAGAAATGAAAAACTGTTTTTT. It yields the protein CAISAGTGRNEKLFF.